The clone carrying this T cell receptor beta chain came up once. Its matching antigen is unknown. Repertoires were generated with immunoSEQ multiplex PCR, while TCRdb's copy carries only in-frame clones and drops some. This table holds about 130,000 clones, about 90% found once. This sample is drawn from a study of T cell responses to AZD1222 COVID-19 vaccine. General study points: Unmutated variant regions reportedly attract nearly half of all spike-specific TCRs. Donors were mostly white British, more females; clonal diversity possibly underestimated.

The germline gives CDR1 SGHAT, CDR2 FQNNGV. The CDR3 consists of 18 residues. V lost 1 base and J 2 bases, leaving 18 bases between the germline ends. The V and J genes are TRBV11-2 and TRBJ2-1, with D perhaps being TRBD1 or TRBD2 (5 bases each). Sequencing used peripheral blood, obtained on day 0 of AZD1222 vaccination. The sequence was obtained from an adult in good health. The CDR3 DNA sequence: TGTGCCAGCAGCTTAGGTGGGGCTCGGGACGCGGCCTACAATGAGCAGTTCTTC. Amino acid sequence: CASSLGGARDAAYNEQFF.